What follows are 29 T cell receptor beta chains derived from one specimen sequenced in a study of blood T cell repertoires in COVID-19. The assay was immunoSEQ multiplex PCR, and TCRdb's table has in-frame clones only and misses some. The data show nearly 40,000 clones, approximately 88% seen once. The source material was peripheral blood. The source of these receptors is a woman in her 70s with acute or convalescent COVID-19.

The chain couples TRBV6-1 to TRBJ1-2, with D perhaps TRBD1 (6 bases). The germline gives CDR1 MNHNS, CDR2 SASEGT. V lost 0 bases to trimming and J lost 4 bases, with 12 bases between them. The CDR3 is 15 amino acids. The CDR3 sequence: CASSEAGDRTYGYTF. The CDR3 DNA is TGTGCCAGCAGTGAAGCGGGCGACAGGACCTATGGCTACACCTTC.

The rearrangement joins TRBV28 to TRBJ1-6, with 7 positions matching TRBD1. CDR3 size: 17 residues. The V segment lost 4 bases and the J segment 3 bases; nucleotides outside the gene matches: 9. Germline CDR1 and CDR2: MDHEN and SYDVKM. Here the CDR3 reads CASSSPRDSNYNSPLHF. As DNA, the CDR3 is TGTGCCAGCAGTTCACCCCGGGACAGTAACTATAATTCACCCCTCCACTTT. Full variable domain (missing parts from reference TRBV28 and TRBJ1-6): DVKVTQSSRYLVKRTGEKVFLECVQDMDHENMFWYRQDPGLGLRLIYFSYDVKMKEKGDIPEGYSVSREKKERFSLILESASTNQTSMYLCASSSPRDSNYNSPLHFGNGTRLTVT.

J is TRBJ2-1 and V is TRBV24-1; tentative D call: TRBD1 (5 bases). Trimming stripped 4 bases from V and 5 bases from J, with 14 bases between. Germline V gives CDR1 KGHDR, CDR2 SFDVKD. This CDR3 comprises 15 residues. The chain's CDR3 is CATSEKHRKNNEQFF. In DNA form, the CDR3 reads TGTGCCACCAGTGAAAAACACAGGAAGAACAATGAGCAGTTCTTC.

CDR3: CASSAGTVNTEAFF. CDR3 nucleotide sequence: TGCGCCAGCAGCGCCGGGACAGTGAACACTGAAGCTTTCTTT. J is TRBJ1-1 and V is TRBV5-1, with 7 bases that match TRBD1. J was trimmed by 0 bases and V by 4 bases; bases with no gene match: 3. Germline values: CDR1 SGHRS, CDR2 YFSETQ. This CDR3 is built from 14 residues.

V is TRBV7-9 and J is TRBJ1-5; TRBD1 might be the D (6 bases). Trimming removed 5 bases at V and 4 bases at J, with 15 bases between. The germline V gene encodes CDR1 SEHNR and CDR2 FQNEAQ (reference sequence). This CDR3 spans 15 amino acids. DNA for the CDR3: TGTGCCAGCAGCCTACAGGGAGGGGAAAATCAGCCCCAGCATTTT. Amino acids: CASSLQGGENQPQHF.

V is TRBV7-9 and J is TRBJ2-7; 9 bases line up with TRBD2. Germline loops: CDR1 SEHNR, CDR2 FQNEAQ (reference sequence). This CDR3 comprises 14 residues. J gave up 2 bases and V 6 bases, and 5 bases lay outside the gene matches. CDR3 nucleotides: TGTGCCAGCAGTATAGCGGGAGCCGCCTACGAGCAGTACGTC. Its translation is CASSIAGAAYEQYV.

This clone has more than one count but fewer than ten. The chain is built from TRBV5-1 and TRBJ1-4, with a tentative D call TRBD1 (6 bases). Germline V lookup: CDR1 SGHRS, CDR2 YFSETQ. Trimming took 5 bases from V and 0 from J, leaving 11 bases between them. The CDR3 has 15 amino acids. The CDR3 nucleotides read TGCGCCAGCAGGTGGGACACAACAACTAATGAAAAACTGTTTTTT. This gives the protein CASRWDTTTNEKLFF. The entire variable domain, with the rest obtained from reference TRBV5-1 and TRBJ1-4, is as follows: KAGVTQTPRYLIKTRGQQVTLSCSPISGHRSVSWYQQTPGQGLQFLFEYFSETQRNKGNFPGRFSGRQFSNSRSEMNVSTLELGDSALYLCASRWDTTTNEKLFFGSGTQLSVL.

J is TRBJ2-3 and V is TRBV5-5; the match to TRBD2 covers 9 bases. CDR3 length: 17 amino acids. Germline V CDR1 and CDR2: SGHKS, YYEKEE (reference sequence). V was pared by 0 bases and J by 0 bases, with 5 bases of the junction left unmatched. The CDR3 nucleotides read TGTGCCAGCAGCTTGGTTAGCAGCGGGGGGAGCACAGATACGCAGTATTTT. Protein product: CASSLVSSGGSTDTQYF.

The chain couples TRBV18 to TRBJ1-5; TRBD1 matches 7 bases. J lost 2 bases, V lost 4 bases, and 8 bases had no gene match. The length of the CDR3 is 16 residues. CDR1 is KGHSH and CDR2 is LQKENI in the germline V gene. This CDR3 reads CASSHGQVYGNQPQHF. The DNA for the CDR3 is TGTGCCAGCTCACACGGACAGGTCTATGGCAATCAGCCCCAGCATTTT.

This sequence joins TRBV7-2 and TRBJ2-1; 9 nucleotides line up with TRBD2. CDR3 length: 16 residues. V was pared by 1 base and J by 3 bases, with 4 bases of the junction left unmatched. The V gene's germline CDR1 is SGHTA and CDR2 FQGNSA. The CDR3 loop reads CASSLVRLAVYNEQFF. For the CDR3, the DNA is TGTGCCAGCAGCTTAGTCCGACTAGCGGTCTACAATGAGCAGTTCTTC.

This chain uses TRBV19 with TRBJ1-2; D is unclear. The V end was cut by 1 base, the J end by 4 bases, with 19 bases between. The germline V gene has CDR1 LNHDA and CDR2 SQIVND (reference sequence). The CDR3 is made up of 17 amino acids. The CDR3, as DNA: TGTGCCAGTAGTATAGTCGGGGAGCTCAACCCCCTCTATGGCTACACCTTC. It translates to CASSIVGELNPLYGYTF. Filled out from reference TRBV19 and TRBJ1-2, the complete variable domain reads DGGITQSPKYLFRKEGQNVTLSCEQNLNHDAMYWYRQDPGQGLRLIYYSQIVNDFQKGDIAEGYSVSREKKESFPLTVTSAQKNPTAFYLCASSIVGELNPLYGYTFGSGTRLTVV.

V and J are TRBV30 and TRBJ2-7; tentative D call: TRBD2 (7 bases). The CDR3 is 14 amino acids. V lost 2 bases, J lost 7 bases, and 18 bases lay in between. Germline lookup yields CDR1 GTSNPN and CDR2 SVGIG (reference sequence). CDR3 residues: CAWSSAAGAGEQYV. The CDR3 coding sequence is TGTGCCTGGAGTTCCGCCGCGGGGGCGGGAGAGCAGTACGTC.

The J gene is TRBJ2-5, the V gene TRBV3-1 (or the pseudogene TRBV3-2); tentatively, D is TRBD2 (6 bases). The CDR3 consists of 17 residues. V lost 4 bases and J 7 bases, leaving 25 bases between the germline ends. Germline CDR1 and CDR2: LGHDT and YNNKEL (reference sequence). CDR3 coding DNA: TGTGCCAGCAGCCTAGACGCCCGCGTTGGACTACCTCGGACCCAGTACTTC. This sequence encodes CASSLDARVGLPRTQYF.

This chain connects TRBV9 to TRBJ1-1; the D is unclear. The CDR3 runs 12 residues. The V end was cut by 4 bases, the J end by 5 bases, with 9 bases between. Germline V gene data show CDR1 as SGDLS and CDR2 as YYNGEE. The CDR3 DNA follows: TGTGCCAGCAGCTCCCCGGGGACTGAAGCTTTCTTT. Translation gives CASSSPGTEAFF.

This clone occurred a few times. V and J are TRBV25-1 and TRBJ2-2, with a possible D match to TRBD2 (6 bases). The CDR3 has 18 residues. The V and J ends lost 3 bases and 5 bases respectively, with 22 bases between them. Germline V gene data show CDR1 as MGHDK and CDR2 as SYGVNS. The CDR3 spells CASSDPGWRVQGTGELFF. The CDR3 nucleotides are TGTGCCAGCAGTGATCCAGGGTGGAGGGTTCAAGGAACCGGGGAGCTGTTTTTT.

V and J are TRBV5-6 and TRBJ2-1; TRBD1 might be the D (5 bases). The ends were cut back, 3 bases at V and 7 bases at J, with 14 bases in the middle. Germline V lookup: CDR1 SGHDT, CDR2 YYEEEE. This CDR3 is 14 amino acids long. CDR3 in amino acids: CASSSPWTLNEQFF. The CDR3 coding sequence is TGTGCCAGCAGCTCCCCCTGGACACTGAATGAGCAGTTCTTC.

The CDR3 sequence: CASSFEGFGAFF. In DNA, the CDR3 is TGTGCCAGCAGTTTCGAGGGCTTCGGAGCTTTCTTT. The chain joins TRBV12-3 or TRBV12-4 to TRBJ1-1; no clear D gene. The V end lost 3 bases, the J end lost 10 bases, and 12 bases lay between the germline ends. The CDR3 spans 12 residues.

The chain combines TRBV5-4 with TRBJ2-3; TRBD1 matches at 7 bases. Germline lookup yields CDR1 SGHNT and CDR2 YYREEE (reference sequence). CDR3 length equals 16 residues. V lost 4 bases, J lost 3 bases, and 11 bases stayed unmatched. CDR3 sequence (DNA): TGTGCCAGCAGCGCCGGGACAGCCAGTAGAACAGATACGCAGTATTTT. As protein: CASSAGTASRTDTQYF.

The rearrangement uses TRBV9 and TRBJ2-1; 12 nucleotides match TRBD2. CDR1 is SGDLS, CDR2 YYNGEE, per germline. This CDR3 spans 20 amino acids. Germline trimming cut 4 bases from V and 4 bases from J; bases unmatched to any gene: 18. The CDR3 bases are TGTGCCAGCAGCACCAGACTAGCGGGGGAGCCGGCGGGGGGTTACAATGAGCAGTTCTTC. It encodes CASSTRLAGEPAGGYNEQFF.

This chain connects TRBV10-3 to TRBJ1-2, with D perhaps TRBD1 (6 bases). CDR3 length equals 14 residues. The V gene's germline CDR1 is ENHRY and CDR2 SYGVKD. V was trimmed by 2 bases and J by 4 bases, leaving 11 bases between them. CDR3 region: CAISEGGQFYGYTF. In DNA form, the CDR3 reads TGTGCCATCAGTGAGGGCGGACAGTTCTATGGCTACACCTTC.

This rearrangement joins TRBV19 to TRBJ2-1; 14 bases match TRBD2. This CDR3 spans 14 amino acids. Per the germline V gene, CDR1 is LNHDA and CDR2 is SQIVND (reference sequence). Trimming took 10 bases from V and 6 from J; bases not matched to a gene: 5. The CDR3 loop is CATSTSGRVNEQFF. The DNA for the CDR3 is TGTGCCACCTCGACTAGCGGGAGGGTCAATGAGCAGTTCTTC.

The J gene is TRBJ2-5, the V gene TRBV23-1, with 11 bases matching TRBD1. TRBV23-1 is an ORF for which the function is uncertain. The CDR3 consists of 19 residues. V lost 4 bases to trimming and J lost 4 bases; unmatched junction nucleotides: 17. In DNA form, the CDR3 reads TGCGCCAGCAGTCTCCAAGACCCCCGGGACAGGGGGTCGGGAGAGACCCAGTACTTC. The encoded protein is CASSLQDPRDRGSGETQYF.

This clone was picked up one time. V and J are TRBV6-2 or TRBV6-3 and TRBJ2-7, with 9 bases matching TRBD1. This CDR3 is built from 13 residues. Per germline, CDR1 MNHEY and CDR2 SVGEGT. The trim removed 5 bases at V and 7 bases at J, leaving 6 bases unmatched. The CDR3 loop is CASSPYRGLEQYV. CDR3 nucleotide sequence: TGTGCCAGCAGTCCCTACAGGGGGCTTGAGCAGTACGTC.

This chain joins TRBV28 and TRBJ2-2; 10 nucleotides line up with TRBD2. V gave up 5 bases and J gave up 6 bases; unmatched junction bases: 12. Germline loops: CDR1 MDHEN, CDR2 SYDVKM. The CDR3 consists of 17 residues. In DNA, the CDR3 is TGTGCCAGCAGTCCCCTGCGGCTAGCGGGGGTAGCCGGGGAGCTGTTTTTT. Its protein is CASSPLRLAGVAGELFF.

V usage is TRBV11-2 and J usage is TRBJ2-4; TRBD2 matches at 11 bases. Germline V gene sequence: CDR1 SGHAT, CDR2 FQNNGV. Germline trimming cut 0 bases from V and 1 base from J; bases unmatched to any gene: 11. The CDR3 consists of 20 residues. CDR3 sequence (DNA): TGTGCCAGCAGCTTAGAAGTAGCGGGAGGGTCGAAGTTTGCCAAAAACATTCAGTACTTC. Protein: CASSLEVAGGSKFAKNIQYF.

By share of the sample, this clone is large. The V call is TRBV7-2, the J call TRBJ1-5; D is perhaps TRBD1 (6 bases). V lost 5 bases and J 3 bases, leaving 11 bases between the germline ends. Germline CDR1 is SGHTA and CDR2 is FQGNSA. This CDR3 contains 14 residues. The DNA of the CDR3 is TGTGCCAGCAGCCCGGACAGTTACAATCAGCCCCAGCATTTT. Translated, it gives CASSPDSYNQPQHF.

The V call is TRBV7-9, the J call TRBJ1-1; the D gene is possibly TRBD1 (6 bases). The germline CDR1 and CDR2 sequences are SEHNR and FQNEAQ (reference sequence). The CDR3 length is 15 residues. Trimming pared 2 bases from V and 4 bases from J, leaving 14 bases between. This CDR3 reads CASSLMFQGSTEAFF. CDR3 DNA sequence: TGTGCCAGCAGCTTAATGTTCCAGGGGTCCACTGAAGCTTTCTTT.

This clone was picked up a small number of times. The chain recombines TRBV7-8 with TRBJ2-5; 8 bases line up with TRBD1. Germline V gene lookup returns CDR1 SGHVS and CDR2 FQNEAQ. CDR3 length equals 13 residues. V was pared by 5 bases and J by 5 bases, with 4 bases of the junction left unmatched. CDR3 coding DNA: TGTGCCAGCAGCCCGACAGGGGAGGAGACCCAGTACTTC. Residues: CASSPTGEETQYF. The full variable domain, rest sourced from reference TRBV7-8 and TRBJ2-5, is GAGVSQSPRYKVAKRGQDVALRCDPISGHVSLFWYQQALGQGPEFLTYFQNEAQLDKSGLPSDRFFAERPEGSVSTLKIQRTQQEDSAVYLCASSPTGEETQYFGPGTRLLVL.

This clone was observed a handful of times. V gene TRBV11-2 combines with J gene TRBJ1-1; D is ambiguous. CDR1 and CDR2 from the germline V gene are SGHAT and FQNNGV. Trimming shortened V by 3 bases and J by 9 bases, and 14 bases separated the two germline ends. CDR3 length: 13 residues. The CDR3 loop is CASSFSADTKAFF. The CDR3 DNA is TGTGCCAGCAGCTTTTCCGCCGATACAAAAGCTTTCTTT. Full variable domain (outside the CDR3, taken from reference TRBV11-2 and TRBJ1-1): EAGVAQSPRYKIIEKRQSVAFWCNPISGHATLYWYQQILGQGPKLLIQFQNNGVVDDSQLPKDRFSAERLKGVDSTLKIQPAKLEDSAVYLCASSFSADTKAFFGQGTRLTVV.